The 23 T cell receptor beta chains in this list originate from one sample, sequenced in a study of cytomegalovirus exposure and HLA in healthy donors. The PCR ran on 60 Vbeta and 13 Jbeta primers. Profiling relied on immunoSEQ multiplex PCR, and the TCRdb table lists in-frame clones only, not all of them. The sample gives under 150,000 clones, around 77% of which show up once; approximately 1.7% is in the top ten. What was sequenced was PBMCs. Receptors originate from a woman aged 45-59 years in good health and CMV-seronegative.

This clone was found once. The V and J genes are TRBV5-1 and TRBJ1-4, with a tentative D call TRBD1 (5 bases). The V end lost 0 bases, the J end lost 0 bases, and 12 bases lay between the germline ends. CDR1 SGHRS and CDR2 YFSETQ come from the germline V gene. This CDR3 has 17 residues. The CDR3 nucleotides read TGCGCCAGCAGCTTGGCCGGGCAGGGTTCAACTAATGAAAAACTGTTTTTT. Residues: CASSLAGQGSTNEKLFF.

Note on this clone: Germline is not matched at one junction end, which may reflect a read error. The chain carries TRBV5-4 and TRBJ1-5; 7 positions match TRBD1. The germline V gene has CDR1 SGHNT and CDR2 YYREEE (reference sequence). The CDR3 has 14 residues. DNA for the CDR3: TGTGCCAGCAGCTTGGGACAGGGCAATCGGCCCCAGCATTTT. It encodes CASSLGQGNRPQHF.

This chain connects TRBV7-2 to TRBJ2-7; TRBD2 might be the D (6 bases). The CDR3 sequence is 15 residues long. Per germline, CDR1 SGHTA and CDR2 FQGNSA. Trimming shortened V by 2 bases and J by 2 bases, and 13 bases separated the two germline ends. CDR3 protein: CASSLRLASTYEQYV. The CDR3 DNA is TGTGCCAGCAGCTTAAGGCTAGCGAGTACCTACGAGCAGTACGTC.

The chain has TRBV19 and TRBJ2-1, with unresolved D. The germline CDR1 and CDR2 sequences are LNHDA and SQIVND (reference sequence). The CDR3 totals 14 residues. Trimming left V 5 bases short and J 3 bases short, with 11 bases between. For the CDR3, the DNA is TGTGCCAGTAGTTCTATTCCCGACTACAATGAGCAGTTCTTC. Its translation: CASSSIPDYNEQFF.

This rearrangement joins TRBV28 to TRBJ2-2; 7 bases fit TRBD1. CDR1 is MDHEN, CDR2 SYDVKM, per germline. Unmatched junction bases numbered 8, after V lost 4 bases and J lost 6 bases. This CDR3 contains 15 residues. The CDR3 nucleotides read TGTGCCAGCAGTTCCCCAACAGGGGTTGCCGGGGAGCTGTTTTTT. This encodes CASSSPTGVAGELFF.

This clone was observed a handful of times. This rearrangement joins TRBV11-2 to TRBJ1-1, with 8 bases matching TRBD1. CDR1 and CDR2 from the germline V gene are SGHAT and FQNNGV. The CDR3 runs 14 residues. V lost 0 bases, J lost 6 bases, and 3 bases stayed unmatched. The CDR3 DNA is TGTGCCAGCAGCTTAGAACCGACAGGGGCTGAAGCTTTCTTT. Translating gives CASSLEPTGAEAFF.

V is TRBV5-1 and J is TRBJ1-1; 11 positions match TRBD1. The V segment lost 0 bases and the J segment 7 bases; nucleotides outside the gene matches: 11. Germline V lookup: CDR1 SGHRS, CDR2 YFSETQ. The CDR3 has 17 residues. Here the CDR3 reads CASSLAPSGTGGSEAFF. Written as DNA, the CDR3 is TGCGCCAGCAGCTTGGCGCCATCCGGGACAGGGGGAAGTGAAGCTTTCTTT.

The chain employs TRBV19 and TRBJ2-7; D gene uncertain. The germline gives CDR1 LNHDA, CDR2 SQIVND (reference sequence). CDR3 length: 14 residues. The germline V and J ends were trimmed by 4 bases and 1 base, with 11 bases remaining between them. CDR3 residues: CASSSGMGSYEQYF. The CDR3 DNA sequence: TGTGCCAGTAGTAGCGGAATGGGTTCCTACGAGCAGTACTTC.

The chain links TRBV25-1 to TRBJ2-1; 12 nucleotides align to TRBD2. Germline lookup yields CDR1 MGHDK and CDR2 SYGVNS. Trimming cost V 5 bases and J 0 bases; bases outside gene matches: 5. CDR3 size: 17 residues. The CDR3 here is CASSSLAGGSSYNEQFF. CDR3 nucleotides: TGTGCCAGCAGTAGCCTAGCGGGAGGGAGCTCCTACAATGAGCAGTTCTTC.

The rearrangement uses TRBV11-2 and TRBJ1-3, with D possibly matching TRBD1 (5 bases). The length of the CDR3 is 19 residues. V was pared by 5 bases and J by 2 bases, with 25 bases between. CDR1 is SGHAT, CDR2 FQNNGV, per germline. The CDR3 nucleotides read TGTGCCAGCAGCCTACGGGGGGTAAGCCCACTCTATGCTGGAAACACCATATATTTT. Amino acids: CASSLRGVSPLYAGNTIYF.

V and J are TRBV6-6 and TRBJ1-5; D is uncertain. The CDR3 has 15 residues. Germline CDR1 MNHNY, CDR2 SVGAGI (reference sequence). V shed 7 bases and J shed 6 bases, with 19 bases lying between them. CDR3 region: CASTEREQLGQPQHF. Here the CDR3 DNA reads TGTGCCAGCACGGAGAGGGAGCAGCTCGGTCAGCCCCAGCATTTT.

CDR3 loop: CATAGSGTYEQYV. CDR3 sequence (DNA): TGTGCCACCGCAGGAAGCGGGACCTACGAGCAGTACGTC. V gene TRBV6-5 combines with J gene TRBJ2-7, with 7 bases that match TRBD2. CDR1 is MNHEY, CDR2 SVGAGI, per germline. Losses at the gene ends were 10 bases for V and 2 bases for J; bases not matched to a gene: 8. CDR3 length equals 13 residues.

The chain links TRBV21-1 to TRBJ2-7; whether TRBD2, the table's D call, matches the DNA was not checked. TRBV21-1 is assigned pseudogene status. The CDR3 is 13 residues long. This chain's CDR3 is CASSVGTTYEQYV. The CDR3 nucleotides are TGTGCCAGCAGCGTCGGGACTACCTACGAGCAGTACGTC.

The chain links TRBV29-1 to TRBJ1-1, with TRBD1 matching 7 bases. CDR3 length equals 15 residues. V dropped 4 bases and J dropped 2; count of bases not matched to a gene: 10. Germline V lookup: CDR1 SQVTM, CDR2 ANQGSEA. This CDR3 reads CSVGDSAEPNTEAFF. Here the CDR3 DNA reads TGCAGCGTTGGGGACAGCGCTGAACCCAACACTGAAGCTTTCTTT. The whole variable domain, filled in from reference TRBV29-1 and TRBJ1-1, reads SAVISQKPSRDICQRGTSLTIQCQVDSQVTMMFWYRQQPGQSLTLIATANQGSEATYESGFVIDKFPISRPNLTFSTLTVSNMSPEDSSIYLCSVGDSAEPNTEAFFGQGTRLTVV.

The genes are TRBV7-3 and TRBJ2-5; 12 bases line up with TRBD2. Germline V gives CDR1 SGHTA, CDR2 FQGTGA. V shed 6 bases, J shed 0 bases, and the junction held 8 bases outside the gene matches. This CDR3 has 17 residues. CDR3 residues: CASSVASGGGNQETQYF. For the CDR3, the DNA is TGTGCCAGCAGTGTGGCTAGCGGGGGGGGAAACCAAGAGACCCAGTACTTC.

The chain couples TRBV5-5 to TRBJ2-7; TRBD2 aligns across 12 bases. Per germline, CDR1 SGHKS and CDR2 YYEKEE (reference sequence). The CDR3 consists of 15 residues. V gave up 4 bases and J gave up 4 bases; unmatched junction bases: 6. The CDR3 DNA sequence: TGTGCCAGCAGCATAACTAGCGGGAGGCTTTACGAGCAGTACGTC. Translating it yields CASSITSGRLYEQYV.

This clone has more than one count but fewer than ten. This chain connects TRBV15 to TRBJ1-4; D is uncertain. The CDR3 runs to 14 residues. Per the germline V gene, CDR1 is LNHNV and CDR2 is YYDKDF (reference sequence). V was trimmed by 3 bases and J by 2 bases, leaving 7 bases between them. CDR3 loop: CATSRGSTNEKLFF. The CDR3 DNA reads TGTGCCACCAGCAGGGGCAGCACTAATGAAAAACTGTTTTTT.

The chain is built from TRBV20-1 and TRBJ2-3, with 7 bases aligning to TRBD1. The junction had 5 bases not matched to a gene; V was cut back by 5 bases and J by 9 bases. Germline V CDR1 and CDR2: DFQATT, SNEGSKA (reference sequence). This CDR3 is 11 amino acids long. CDR3 sequence: CSALHRGTQYF. The CDR3 nucleotides read TGCAGTGCTTTACACAGGGGCACGCAGTATTTT.

The chain recombines TRBV30 with TRBJ1-3; 9 bases are a match to TRBD1. CDR3 length: 15 residues. Germline V gene data show CDR1 as GTSNPN and CDR2 as SVGIG (reference sequence). V shed 3 bases and J 3 bases; nucleotides not matched to a gene: 6. The CDR3 protein is CAWSQQGAGGNTIYF. As DNA, the CDR3 is TGTGCCTGGAGCCAACAGGGGGCGGGTGGAAACACCATATATTTT.

V gene TRBV21-1 combines with J gene TRBJ1-2; the D call TRBD1 from the table was never checked on the DNA. TRBV21-1 is marked as a pseudogene. CDR3 size: 14 residues. In DNA, the CDR3 is TGTGCCAGCAGCGCCCGACAGGCTAACTATGGCTACACCTTC. Encoded protein: CASSARQANYGYTF.

The CDR3 DNA follows: TGCGCCAGCAGCGGGGGACAGGTTAATGAAAAACTGTTTTTT. Amino acids: CASSGGQVNEKLFF. The genes are TRBV5-1 and TRBJ1-4; the match to TRBD1 covers 8 bases. J gave up 4 bases and V 4 bases, and 3 bases lay outside the gene matches. This CDR3 spans 14 amino acids. Germline CDR1 is SGHRS and CDR2 is YFSETQ.

The rearrangement links TRBV19 to TRBJ2-5; 8 bases are a match to TRBD1. Germline V gene data show CDR1 as LNHDA and CDR2 as SQIVND (reference sequence). This CDR3 contains 15 residues. The J segment lost 5 bases and the V segment lost 5 bases, leaving 10 bases of the junction unmatched. The CDR3 here is CASSPGQGLRETQYF. Here the CDR3 DNA reads TGTGCCAGTAGTCCTGGACAGGGACTGAGGGAGACCCAGTACTTC. Together with reference TRBV19 and TRBJ2-5, the CDR3 gives the full variable domain: DGGITQSPKYLFRKEGQNVTLSCEQNLNHDAMYWYRQDPGQGLRLIYYSQIVNDFQKGDIAEGYSVSREKKESFPLTVTSAQKNPTAFYLCASSPGQGLRETQYFGPGTRLLVL.

The chain carries TRBV11-2 and TRBJ2-5, with a possible D match to TRBD2 (5 bases). The germline gives CDR1 SGHAT, CDR2 FQNNGV. The V end lost 5 bases, the J end lost 5 bases, and 12 bases lay between the germline ends. The CDR3 is 13 residues long. This CDR3 reads CASSETSGETQYF. The CDR3 nucleotides read TGTGCCAGCAGCGAAACTAGTGGGGAGACCCAGTACTTC.